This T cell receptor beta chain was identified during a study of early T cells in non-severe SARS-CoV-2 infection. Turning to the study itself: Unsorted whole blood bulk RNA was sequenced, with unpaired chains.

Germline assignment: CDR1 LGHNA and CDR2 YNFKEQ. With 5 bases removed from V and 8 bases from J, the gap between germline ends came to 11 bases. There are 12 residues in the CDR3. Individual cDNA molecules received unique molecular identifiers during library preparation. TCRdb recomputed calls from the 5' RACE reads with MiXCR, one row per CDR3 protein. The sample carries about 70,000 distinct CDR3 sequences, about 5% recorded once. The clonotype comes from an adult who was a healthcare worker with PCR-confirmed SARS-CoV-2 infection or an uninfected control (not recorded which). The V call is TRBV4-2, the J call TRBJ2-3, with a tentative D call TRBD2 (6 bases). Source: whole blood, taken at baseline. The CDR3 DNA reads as TGTGCCAGCAGCGGAGGGCTGGGTACGCAGTATTTT. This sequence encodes CASSGGLGTQYF.